The rows below give T cell receptor beta chains drawn from one sample of a study of T-cell memory formation after mild COVID-19. A single record per CDR3 protein comes from TCRdb applying MiXCR to the 5' RACE reads. Here the sample spans about 49,000 distinct CDR3 sequences, over 6.5% being singletons. The sequencing sample was made of PBMCs or a T cell subset sorted from them (not recorded which). These receptors all stem from a young man who had mild COVID-19 (a few samples of this study predate the infection). Cell type and time point are not known. Each CDR3 is given with its conserved first and last residue. Each record gives: D gene, V gene, clone size, J gene, CDR3 DNA, CDR3 protein. The D gene is left open where the match is weak. Expanded clones get a size class; other rows say once, few or many, or leave the size out.

NA	TRBV11-2	NA	TRBJ1-5	TGTGCCAGCAGCACCCAACAGGATCAGCCCCAGCATTTT	CASSTQQDQPQHF
NA	TRBV5-1	few	TRBJ1-6	TGCGCCAGCAGCTTGTATATTAATTCACCCCTCCACTTT	CASSLYINSPLHF
TRBD2	TRBV29-1	many	TRBJ2-3	TGCAGCGCTCGCGGGGGGGCCGGCGATACGCAGTATTTT	CSARGGAGDTQYF
NA	TRBV28	many	TRBJ2-4	TGTGCCAGCAGTTTGAGAGTTGGTCGGGGGCCGAAAAACATTCAGTACTTC	CASSLRVGRGPKNIQYF
NA	TRBV7-8	many	TRBJ2-3	TGTGCCGTTCGGACAGCTCGAGGCACAGATACGCAGTATTTT	CAVRTARGTDTQYF
TRBD1	TRBV4-3	NA	TRBJ1-1	TGCGCCAGCAGCCGAGGACAGGGCAACACTGAAGCTTTCTTT	CASSRGQGNTEAFF
NA	TRBV6-6	many	TRBJ1-1	TGTGCCAGCAGCCTAACCGGGGGGCACACTGAAGCTTTCTTT	CASSLTGGHTEAFF
TRBD1	TRBV20-1	NA	TRBJ1-5	TGCAGTACAAACAGGGACAGGGGGCTTGGGTGGAATCAGCCCCAGCATTTT	CSTNRDRGLGWNQPQHF
NA	TRBV7-6	few	TRBJ1-6	TGTGCCAGCAGCTTAGCAGAGAATTCACCCCTCCACTTT	CASSLAENSPLHF
NA	TRBV20-1	NA	TRBJ1-5	TGCAGTGCTCCGCTCGGGGGGCTAGGGCAGCCCCAGCATTTT	CSAPLGGLGQPQHF
TRBD1	TRBV20-1	NA	TRBJ1-1	TGCAGTGCTGGGGACAGTTCTTCTGAAGCTTTCTTT	CSAGDSSSEAFF
NA	TRBV27	few	TRBJ1-2	TGTGCCAGCAGTTTAACGGGGGTTAATAACTATGGCTACACCTTC	CASSLTGVNNYGYTF
TRBD2	TRBV3-1	NA	TRBJ2-7	TGTACCAGCAGCCAAGCCAATCTAGCGGGGGAAGCCTACGAGCAGTACTTC	CTSSQANLAGEAYEQYF
NA	TRBV7-2	NA	TRBJ2-3	TGTGCCAGCCGACTGGACCGGTCGGCCACAGATACGCAGTATTTT	CASRLDRSATDTQYF
NA	TRBV6-1	NA	TRBJ2-7	TGTGCCAGCAGACTTACCACCGAGCAGTACTTC	CASRLTTEQYF
NA	TRBV11-1	NA	TRBJ1-3	TGTGCCAGCGGGGGACGGCGGAACACCATATATTTT	CASGGRRNTIYF
NA	TRBV19	few	TRBJ1-1	TGTGCCAGTACCCGGAGGAGGGGGTTAGGAACTTTCTTT	CASTRRRGLGTFF
NA	TRBV5-6	NA	TRBJ1-1	TGTGCCAGCAGCCACCGAGGATGGGGAAACACTGAAGCTTTCTTT	CASSHRGWGNTEAFF
NA	TRBV7-9	many	TRBJ1-2	TGTGCCAGCAGCACCTTTGGCGCCTATGGCTACACCTTC	CASSTFGAYGYTF
NA	TRBV7-8	many	TRBJ1-5	TGTGCCAGCAGCTCCCAGGGAATTCGACGCAATCAGCCCCAGCATTTT	CASSSQGIRRNQPQHF
TRBD1	TRBV6-6	few	TRBJ1-2	TGTGCCAGCAGTTTGTTGACAGGGGGCTATGGCTACACCTTC	CASSLLTGGYGYTF
TRBD2	TRBV5-1	many	TRBJ2-1	TGCGCCAGCAGCTGGAGCGGGGGGGATGAGCAGTTCTTC	CASSWSGGDEQFF
NA	TRBV12-3/TRBV12-4	few	TRBJ1-2	TGTGCCAGCAGTGGCGGGACCCAGGGCTACACCTTC	CASSGGTQGYTF
NA	TRBV7-9	few	TRBJ1-2	TGTGCCAGCAGCTTAGAGTTTGCGGGGGCGCGCGGCTACACCTTC	CASSLEFAGARGYTF
NA	TRBV5-1	NA	TRBJ2-2	TGCGCCGGCGGGGCGAACACCGGGGAGCTGTTTTTT	CAGGANTGELFF
NA	TRBV12-3/TRBV12-4	medium-sized	TRBJ2-7	TGTGCCAGCAGTTTTTGGACACCCTACGAGCAGTACTTC	CASSFWTPYEQYF